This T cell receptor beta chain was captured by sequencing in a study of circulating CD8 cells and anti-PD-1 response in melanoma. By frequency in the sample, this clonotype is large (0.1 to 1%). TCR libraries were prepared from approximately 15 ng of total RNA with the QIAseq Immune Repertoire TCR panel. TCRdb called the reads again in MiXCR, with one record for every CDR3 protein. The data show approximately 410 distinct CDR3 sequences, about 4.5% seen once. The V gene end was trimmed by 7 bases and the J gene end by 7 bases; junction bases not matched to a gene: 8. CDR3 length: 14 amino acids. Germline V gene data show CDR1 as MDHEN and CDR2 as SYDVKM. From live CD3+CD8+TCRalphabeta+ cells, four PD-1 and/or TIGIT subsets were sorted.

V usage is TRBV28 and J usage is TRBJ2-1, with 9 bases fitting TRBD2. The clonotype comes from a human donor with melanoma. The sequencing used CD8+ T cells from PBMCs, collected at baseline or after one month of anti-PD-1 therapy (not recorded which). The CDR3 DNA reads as TGTGCCAGCATGGCGGGAGGGGAGGTGAATGAGCAGTTCTTC. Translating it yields CASMAGGEVNEQFF.